The 10 T cell receptor beta chains in this list originate from one sample, sequenced in a study of STAT3 mutations in large granular lymphocyte leukemia. Their cognate antigens are unknown. Overall study results and limits: Every T-cell large granular lymphocyte leukemia patient had at least one immunodominant TCR beta clonotype.

Using immunoSEQ multiplex PCR, the repertoire was profiled, and TCRdb retains in-frame clones only, with some absent. The sample includes about 4,200 clones, 66% seen only once; the top ten take 70% to 80%. Material for sequencing was peripheral blood mononuclear cells. These receptors came from a man in his sixties with T-cell large granular lymphocyte leukemia. Some clones in this sample may be carry-over from other donors' samples.

CDR3 residues: CASSLPGDYYEQYF. CDR3 coding DNA: TGTGCCAGCAGCTTGCCGGGGGACTACTACGAGCAGTACTTC. The chain has TRBV7-2 and TRBJ2-7; TRBD2 agrees at 7 bases. The V segment lost 3 bases and the J segment 3 bases; nucleotides outside the gene matches: 5. This CDR3 contains 14 residues. CDR1 SGHTA and CDR2 FQGNSA come from the germline V gene.

Written as DNA, the CDR3 is TGTGCCAGCTCACCAGTAGCGAAGGCGGAGACCCAGTACTTC. Its translation: CASSPVAKAETQYF. The chain recombines TRBV18 with TRBJ2-5; perhaps TRBD2 as D (5 bases). CDR3 length: 14 residues. CDR1 KGHSH and CDR2 LQKENI come from the germline V gene. V lost 2 bases and J lost 5, with 12 bases in between.

CDR3 loop: CASSPRDRGEAFF. DNA of the CDR3: TGCGCCAGCAGCCCTCGGGACAGGGGCGAAGCTTTCTTT. This chain joins TRBV5-1 and TRBJ1-1, with 10 bases identical to TRBD1. Germline trimming cut 4 bases from V and 8 bases from J; bases unmatched to any gene: 5. Germline assignment: CDR1 SGHRS and CDR2 YFSETQ. The CDR3 has 13 amino acids. Variable domain in full (rest from reference TRBV5-1 and TRBJ1-1): KAGVTQTPRYLIKTRGQQVTLSCSPISGHRSVSWYQQTPGQGLQFLFEYFSETQRNKGNFPGRFSGRQFSNSRSEMNVSTLELGDSALYLCASSPRDRGEAFFGQGTRLTVV.

This clone was observed a single time. The chain uses TRBV30 and TRBJ1-5, with 8 nucleotides matching TRBD1. Germline assignment: CDR1 GTSNPN and CDR2 SVGIG (reference sequence). Germline trimming cut 2 bases from V and 6 bases from J; bases unmatched to any gene: 9. This CDR3 has 15 residues. CDR3 nucleotides: TGTGCCTGGAGTAGTAAAGACAGGGGTATTCAGCCCCAGCATTTT. As protein: CAWSSKDRGIQPQHF.

V and J are TRBV25-1 and TRBJ2-3, with D perhaps matching TRBD2 (6 bases). Germline CDR1 reads MGHDK; CDR2 reads SYGVNS. V gave up 7 bases and J gave up 6 bases, with 20 bases separating them. The CDR3 is 15 residues long. The CDR3 protein is CASTLRRVGGDTQYF. In nucleotides, the CDR3 is TGTGCCAGCACCCTCAGGAGGGTCGGCGGTGATACGCAGTATTTT.

The chain carries TRBV13 and TRBJ2-3, with 12 bases matching TRBD2. V was clipped by 4 bases and J by 5 bases; unmatched bases: 10. Germline values: CDR1 PRHDT, CDR2 FYEKMQ (reference sequence). The CDR3 has 17 residues. CDR3 DNA: TGTGCCAGCAGCTGCCTAGCGGGAGGGCCCTCGGGAGATACGCAGTATTTT. Encoded protein: CASSCLAGGPSGDTQYF.

The CDR3 bases are TGTGCCAGCAGTCGGGGGCAAGGTCAGCCCCAGCATTTT. Translating it yields CASSRGQGQPQHF. The V and J genes are TRBV6-5 and TRBJ1-5; tentative D call: TRBD1 (6 bases). Trimming cost V 5 bases and J 6 bases, with 11 bases left between them. The CDR3 extends over 13 amino acids. Germline V CDR1 and CDR2: MNHEY, SVGAGI.

This clone was detected only a few times. The chain has TRBV29-1 and TRBJ2-5, with 10 bases lining up with TRBD2. CDR1 and CDR2 (germline): SQVTM, ANQGSEA. The length of the CDR3 is 14 residues. V was clipped by 6 bases and J by 4 bases; unmatched bases: 8. CDR3 protein: CSVGAAGGRETQYF. DNA for the CDR3: TGCAGCGTCGGAGCAGCGGGAGGGAGAGAGACCCAGTACTTC.

The CDR3 DNA reads TGTGCCAGCAGTGCGGGACAGCTTGTAGACACCATATATTTT. Protein: CASSAGQLVDTIYF. This sequence joins TRBV25-1 and TRBJ1-3; 7 bases agree with TRBD1. This CDR3 has 14 residues. Losses at the gene ends were 4 bases for V and 8 bases for J; bases not matched to a gene: 8. Germline CDR1 is MGHDK and CDR2 is SYGVNS.

This clone has just one count. The V and J genes are TRBV30 and TRBJ2-5; D is tentatively TRBD1 or TRBD2 (5 bases each). Germline CDR1 and CDR2: GTSNPN and SVGIG (reference sequence). CDR3 size: 11 residues. In DNA form, the CDR3 reads TGTGCAACGGGGACGGGGGAGACCCAGTACTTC. Translated, it gives CATGTGETQYF.